This TCR beta chain was sequenced during a study of T cells in Graves' hyperthyroidism and ophthalmopathy (dated by TCRdb to the late 2010s). About the study as a whole: Peripheral blood samples were taken at initial diagnosis, before any treatment was given. The 100 or so discovery patients were randomly split 7:3 into training and test sets. TCR Vbeta CDR3 sequencing of some 140 peripheral blood samples (over 40 ophthalmopathy, approximately 80 hyperthyroidism and roughly 17 progressor patients) is reported in the paper. Thyroid tissue and blood T-cell repertoires from six Graves' hyperthyroidism patients were also compared in the study. Prospective prediction of ophthalmopathy was tested in an independent validation cohort consisting of roughly 20 hyperthyroidism patients and around 16 patients who later progressed to ophthalmopathy. To identify TCR V-J signatures that set the groups apart, the researchers used a discovery cohort of 90 to 100 patients, made up of 40 to 45 with Graves' ophthalmopathy and around 58 with stable Graves' hyperthyroidism. After blood sampling, hyperthyroidism patients were treated with methimazole at a starting dose of 30 mg daily, and ophthalmopathy patients were treated with high-dose intravenous methylprednisolone.

The hyperthyroidism patients were between 18 and 65 years old and newly diagnosed, with a disease duration of less than 2 months. Patients with uncontrolled infections, other autoimmune diseases, pregnancy or lactation were excluded. Diagnoses were based on clinical symptoms, serum thyroxine and TRAb, thyroid ultrasound and orbital computed tomography. For progressor patients, blood was drawn at the first diagnosis of hyperthyroidism, before any ophthalmopathy symptoms had appeared. PBMCs were isolated from more than 8 ml of fresh peripheral blood by Ficoll-Paque density gradient centrifugation. Progressor patients were initially diagnosed with Graves' hyperthyroidism and developed ophthalmopathy during follow-up. Total RNA was extracted using Trizol reagent, and RNA quality was assessed on an Agilent 2100 Bioanalyzer. Amplification of TCR beta CDR3 regions was carried out from RNA transcripts. The TCR CDR3 was subjected to a first round of RT-PCR using the HTBI primer set and the Qiagen OneStep RT-PCR kit. Libraries were constructed in a second round of multiplex PCR, after which size selection and purification were carried out. Sequencing of the libraries was done on an Illumina HiSeq2000 using paired-end 100 bp reads. For the original study's pipeline: SOAPnuke was used to process the raw data, removing reads that contained adapters or uncalled bases, had a mean Phred below 15, or lacked an exact match to the constant primer or identifier. COPE v1.2.5 was used to merge high-quality paired reads, and clonotypes were defined as unique nucleotide sequences. MiTCR v1.1 was used to align clonotypes to the IMGT TRBV, TRBD and TRBJ reference segments. The analysis included only V-J combinations with a frequency above 0.0001, which together covered roughly 99% of the repertoires. The TCS score was defined as the ratio of F50 (clonal expansion) to E x V (chaos), calculated using BLOSUM62-based TCRdist between CDR3 peptides within each V-J. Welch's t-statistics and random forest reduced fewer than 550 V-J features to about 13, which were used in a naive Bayes classifier (R e1071). The raw public reads went through TCRdb reprocessing: fastp at Q25, MiXCR clone calling, in-frame beta chains kept. Records with the same CDR3 protein are collapsed into one entry carrying the most frequent genes and DNA. V and J calls and clone size were set by TCRdb, not the authors. Here the sample has about 290,000 distinct CDR3 sequences; nearly 15% occur a single time. The ten top clones hold more than 30% of the sample.

Results and caveats for the whole study, not just this receptor: Ophthalmopathy was separated from stable hyperthyroidism by a 13 V-J signature model, with 85% to 90% sensitivity and 81% to 83% specificity obtained in cross-validation and 80%/75% obtained in testing. In validation, the model predicted progression to ophthalmopathy with just under 71% sensitivity and 72% to 85% specificity, a median of 6.5 months before onset. No statistical method was used to set the sample size in advance, and investigators knew the group allocation. Blood samples also contained most of the expanded thyroid clonotypes (frequency above 0.001), which suggests that blood repertoires may reflect thyroid immune responses.

This clonotype has ten or more counts. It has no known antigen specificity. No base quality information exists; no much larger clone differs at one position. Clipping removes 8 bases from V and 8 bases from J, with 12 as the unmatched junction base count. The CDR3 covers 14 residues, taking in both the cysteine and the phenylalanine. Only CDR3 DNA is held: 42 bases, read in frame from base 1. The sequenced sample consisted of blood. This receptor was obtained from a woman aged 45-60 years with Graves' hyperthyroidism that later progressed to Graves' ophthalmopathy. The chain uses TRBV12-3 or TRBV12-4 and TRBJ2-1, with 7 central nucleotides matching TRBD2. The CDR3 is CASSPAGVFDEQFF. DNA sequence: TGTGCCAGCTCCCCGGCGGGAGTATTTGATGAGCAGTTCTTC.